This T cell receptor beta chain derives from a study of regulatory T cells in long-lasting Graves disease. Study information: Under 3 months of antithyroid drugs had been taken by newly diagnosed Graves' patients. Study observations and caveats: Persistent patients had a count of shared public clonotypes (around 2,700) that exceeded that of new patients (about 970).

V lost 6 bases and J lost 2; bases outside the gene matches: 8. CDR1 is MDHEN and CDR2 is SYDVKM in the germline V gene. This CDR3 spans 16 amino acids. Library construction for TCR beta used iRepertoire HTBI primers and Arm-PCR of CDR3 regions. TCRdb reanalysed the multiplex PCR reads using MiXCR and keeps one entry per CDR3 protein. The data show 680,000 or so distinct CDR3 sequences, with around 17% seen just once and 15% to 20% held by the top ten. Turning to this clonotype: The antigen is not known.

The sample's time point: newly diagnosed GD, antithyroid drugs for less than 3 months. The TCR library was made from RNA that had been extracted from PBMCs in TRIzol. These sequences were also reported in another study, on T cells in Graves' hyperthyroidism and ophthalmopathy. From that second work: Hyperthyroidism was newly diagnosed in patients aged 18 to 65 (duration under 2 months).

This material consisted of peripheral blood mononuclear cells (PBMCs), taken at new diagnosis, from a patient treated with antithyroid drugs. The gene calls are TRBV28 and TRBJ1-5; 9 bases map to TRBD1. The sequence was collected from a woman under 40 with Graves disease. Here the CDR3 DNA reads TGTGCCAGCAGGTCGACAGGGGGAGCGGGCAATCAGCCCCAGCATTTT. Translation: CASRSTGGAGNQPQHF.